This T cell receptor (beta chain) derives from a study of shared clonotypes between healthy human individuals. Findings of the study overall: Naive subsets tended to show greater estimated richness than memory subsets.

Remarks on this clone: Its cognate antigen is unknown.

Measured with immunoSEQ multiplex PCR; TCRdb has only the in-frame clones, and not every one. The sample records roughly 2.5 million clones, more than 80% being singletons. CDR1 is SNHLY, CDR2 FYNNEI, per germline. This CDR3 is built from 12 residues. The V and J ends lost 2 bases and 13 bases respectively, with 14 bases between them. The sample consisted of naive CD4+ T cells sorted from blood. Described subset: CD45RA+ positively selected. This sequence was found in a man younger than 35 in good health. This chain links TRBV2 with TRBJ2-5; TRBD2 might be the D (5 bases). The CDR3 DNA sequence: TGTGCCAGCAGTGAACTCGGCGGGTGCCCGTACTTC. Protein sequence: CASSELGGCPYF.